This T cell receptor beta chain was sequenced during a study of blood T cell repertoires in COVID-19. In the study overall: The analysed material was cDNA or gDNA that came from T cells, B-cell-depleted T cells, or PBMCs.

Measured with immunoSEQ multiplex PCR; TCRdb has only the in-frame clones, and not every one. This table has fewer than 250,000 clones, 84% appearing once. V dropped 1 base and J dropped 3 bases, with 16 bases sitting between them. This CDR3 spans 16 amino acids. Germline CDR1 SGHVS, CDR2 FQNEAQ. The sequence was obtained from a man in his thirties or forties with active or convalescent COVID-19. Sequenced input: peripheral blood. The chain links TRBV7-8 to TRBJ2-7; perhaps TRBD1 as D (5 bases). The CDR3: CASSLVGAGDYYEQYF. The DNA of the CDR3 is TGTGCCAGCAGCTTAGTTGGGGCAGGTGATTACTACGAGCAGTACTTC. Based on the CDR3 plus reference TRBV7-8 and TRBJ2-7, the full variable domain is GAGVSQSPRYKVAKRGQDVALRCDPISGHVSLFWYQQALGQGPEFLTYFQNEAQLDKSGLPSDRFFAERPEGSVSTLKIQRTQQEDSAVYLCASSLVGAGDYYEQYFGPGTRLTVT.